The 12 T cell receptor beta chains below were found in one sample sequenced in a study of identical twins. One entry per CDR3 protein, called by TCRdb with MiXCR from the 5' RACE reads. The table has 1.5 million to 2 million distinct CDR3 sequences, 25% to 35% seen once. The material sequenced was cord blood. The origin of the receptors is a newborn girl in good health.

The chain links TRBV12-3 or TRBV12-4 to TRBJ2-2; D is undetermined. V lost 2 bases and J 6 bases, leaving 7 bases between the germline ends. This CDR3 spans 13 amino acids. The CDR3 region is CASSLKASGELFF. The DNA of the CDR3 is TGTGCCAGCAGTTTAAAGGCATCCGGGGAGCTGTTTTTT.

This sequence joins TRBV20-1 and TRBJ2-7; no firm D call. V was clipped by 3 bases and J by 1 base, with 10 bases between them. The CDR3 covers 13 residues. Per the germline V gene, CDR1 is DFQATT and CDR2 is SNEGSKA (reference sequence). The chain's CDR3 is CSASGFGSYEQYF. The CDR3 region has the DNA TGCAGTGCTAGTGGGTTCGGGTCCTACGAGCAGTACTTC.

The chain employs TRBV19 and TRBJ2-1, with 7 bases identical to TRBD2. Germline V gives CDR1 LNHDA, CDR2 SQIVND (reference sequence). Trimming took 3 bases from V and 10 from J; bases not matched to a gene: 6. CDR3 length: 13 amino acids. Written as DNA, the CDR3 is TGTGCCAGTAGTATCTGGGGGGGTAGGGAGCAGTTCTTC. It translates to CASSIWGGREQFF.

This clonotype was detected only a few times. The chain employs TRBV3-1 and TRBJ2-5; TRBD1 matches 7 bases. V dropped 1 base and J dropped 5; count of bases not matched to a gene: 13. The CDR3 has 17 amino acids. Per the germline V gene, CDR1 is LGHDT and CDR2 is YNNKEL (reference sequence). CDR3 protein: CASSQVGRQGGWETQYF. CDR3 DNA: TGTGCCAGCAGCCAAGTAGGTAGACAGGGCGGATGGGAGACCCAGTACTTC.

J is TRBJ1-1 and V is TRBV10-3, with D perhaps TRBD1 (6 bases). Germline-derived CDR1 and CDR2 are ENHRY and SYGVKD. The CDR3 runs 16 residues. V gave up 8 bases and J gave up 1 base, with 20 bases separating them. The CDR3 nucleotides read TGTGCCATCCGGTCCGAGCAGGGGAGGGAGAACACTGAAGCTTTCTTT. Protein: CAIRSEQGRENTEAFF.

This rearrangement joins TRBV2 to TRBJ2-1, with 7 nucleotides matching TRBD2. The assigned J gene may be wrong: the sequence end matches TRBJ2-7 better. Germline V CDR1 and CDR2: SNHLY, FYNNEI. The CDR3 totals 15 residues. Here the CDR3 DNA reads TGTGCCAGCAGTCCTAGCGGTTACGCCTACAATGAGCAGTACTTC. Residues: CASSPSGYAYNEQYF.

The V call is TRBV20-1, the J call TRBJ2-3; D gene unclear. This CDR3 comprises 15 residues. The germline V and J ends were trimmed by 2 bases and 0 bases, with 12 bases remaining between them. Germline-derived CDR1 and CDR2 are DFQATT and SNEGSKA (reference sequence). The CDR3 DNA is TGCAGTGCTAGAAGCAGACGCACTAGCACAGATACGCAGTATTTT. Translated, it gives CSARSRRTSTDTQYF.

This clonotype was recorded a few times. The genes are TRBV7-2 and TRBJ2-3; D remains ambiguous. Germline V gives CDR1 SGHTA, CDR2 FQGNSA. The CDR3 has 14 amino acids. V lost 2 bases, J lost 1 base, and 7 bases lay in between. CDR3 residues: CASSLPWGTDTQYF. The CDR3 DNA sequence: TGTGCCAGCAGCTTACCGTGGGGCACAGATACGCAGTATTTT.

This clonotype has only a few counts. The chain links TRBV4-2 to TRBJ2-5, with D uncertain. This CDR3 region has 17 residues. Germline values: CDR1 LGHNA, CDR2 YNFKEQ. The V gene lost 4 bases and the J gene lost 2 bases, with 20 bases spanning the gap. CDR3 protein: CASSRLSSEPLQETQYF. The CDR3 DNA reads TGTGCCAGCAGCCGTCTAAGTAGTGAGCCTCTTCAAGAGACCCAGTACTTC.

CDR3 region: CSARLAGRQETQFF. The CDR3 DNA sequence: TGCAGTGCGAGACTAGCGGGCCGCCAAGAGACCCAGTTCTTC. The chain joins TRBV20-1 to TRBJ2-5; 10 positions agree with TRBD2. The end of the DNA aligns better with TRBJ2-1, so the J call may be wrong. The length of the CDR3 is 14 residues. Germline V gene lookup returns CDR1 DFQATT and CDR2 SNEGSKA (reference sequence).

The CDR3 sequence: CASSYWGSQETQYF. CDR3 nucleotide sequence: TGCGCCAGCAGCTATTGGGGGTCTCAAGAGACCCAGTACTTC. The chain couples TRBV5-1 to TRBJ2-5; the D gene could be TRBD1 or TRBD2 (5 bases each). The ends were cut back, 3 bases at V and 2 bases at J, with 11 bases in the middle. The CDR3 consists of 14 residues. Germline lookup yields CDR1 SGHRS and CDR2 YFSETQ.

The genes are TRBV11-2 and TRBJ2-1; D gene ambiguous. The CDR3 has 14 residues. V was shortened by 5 bases and J by 6 bases, with 14 bases between the two germline ends. CDR1 is SGHAT, CDR2 FQNNGV, per germline. DNA of the CDR3: TGTGCCAGCAGCGTAAGTGTTGCAGCCAATGAGCAGTTCTTC. This translates into CASSVSVAANEQFF.